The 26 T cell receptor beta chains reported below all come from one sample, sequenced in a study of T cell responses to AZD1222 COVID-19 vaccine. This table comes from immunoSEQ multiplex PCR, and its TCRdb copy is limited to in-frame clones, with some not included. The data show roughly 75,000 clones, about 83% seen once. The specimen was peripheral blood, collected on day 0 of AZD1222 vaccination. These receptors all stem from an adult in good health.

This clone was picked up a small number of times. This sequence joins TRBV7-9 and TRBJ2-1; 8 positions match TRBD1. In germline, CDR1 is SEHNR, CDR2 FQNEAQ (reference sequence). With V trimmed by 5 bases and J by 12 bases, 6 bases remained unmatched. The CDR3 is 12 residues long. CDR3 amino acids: CASSRGQGWQFF. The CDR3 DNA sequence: TGTGCCAGCAGCCGCGGACAGGGTTGGCAGTTCTTC.

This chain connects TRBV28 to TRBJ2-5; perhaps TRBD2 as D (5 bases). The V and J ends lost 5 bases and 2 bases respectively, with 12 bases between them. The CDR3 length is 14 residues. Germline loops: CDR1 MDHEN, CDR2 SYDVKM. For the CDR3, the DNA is TGTGCCAGCAGTCAGGACTGGGATCAAGAGACCCAGTACTTC. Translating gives CASSQDWDQETQYF.

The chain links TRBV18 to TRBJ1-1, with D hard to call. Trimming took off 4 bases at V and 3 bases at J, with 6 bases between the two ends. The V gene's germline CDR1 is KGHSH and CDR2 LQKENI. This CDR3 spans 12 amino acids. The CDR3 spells CASSQRDTEAFF. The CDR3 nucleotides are TGTGCCAGCTCACAAAGGGACACTGAAGCTTTCTTT.

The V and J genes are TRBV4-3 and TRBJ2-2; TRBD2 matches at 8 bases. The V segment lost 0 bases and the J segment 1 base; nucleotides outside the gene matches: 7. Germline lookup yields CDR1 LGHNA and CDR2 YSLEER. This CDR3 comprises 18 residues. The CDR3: CASSQEWVAGLNTGELFF. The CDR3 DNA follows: TGCGCCAGCAGCCAAGAGTGGGTAGCGGGATTGAACACCGGGGAGCTGTTTTTT.

The CDR3 DNA sequence: TGTGCCAGCTCACGCGACAGGGCGGCTGAAGCTTTCTTT. This gives the protein CASSRDRAAEAFF. The gene calls are TRBV18 and TRBJ1-1; 7 bases are shared with TRBD1. The CDR3 spans 13 residues. Germline V gene sequence: CDR1 KGHSH, CDR2 LQKENI. The junction had 5 bases not matched to a gene; V was cut back by 4 bases and J by 6 bases.

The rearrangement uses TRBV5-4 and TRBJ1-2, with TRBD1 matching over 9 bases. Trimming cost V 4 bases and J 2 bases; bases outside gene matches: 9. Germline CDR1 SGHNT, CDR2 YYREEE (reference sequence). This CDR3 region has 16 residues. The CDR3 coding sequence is TGTGCCAGCAGCCCAGAGACAGGGGGTGCGAACTATGGCTACACCTTC. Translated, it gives CASSPETGGANYGYTF.

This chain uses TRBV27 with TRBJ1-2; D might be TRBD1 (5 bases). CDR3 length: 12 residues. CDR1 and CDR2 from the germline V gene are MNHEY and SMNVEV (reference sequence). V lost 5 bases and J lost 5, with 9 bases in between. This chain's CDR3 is CASSPRGYGYTF. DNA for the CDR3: TGTGCCAGCAGTCCTCGGGGGTATGGCTACACCTTC.

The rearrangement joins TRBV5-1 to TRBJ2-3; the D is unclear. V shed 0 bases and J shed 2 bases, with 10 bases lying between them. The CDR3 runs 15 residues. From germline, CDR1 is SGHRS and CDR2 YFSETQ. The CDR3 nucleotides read TGCGCCAGCAGCTTGGATGGAAGCGTCACAGATACGCAGTATTTT. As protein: CASSLDGSVTDTQYF.

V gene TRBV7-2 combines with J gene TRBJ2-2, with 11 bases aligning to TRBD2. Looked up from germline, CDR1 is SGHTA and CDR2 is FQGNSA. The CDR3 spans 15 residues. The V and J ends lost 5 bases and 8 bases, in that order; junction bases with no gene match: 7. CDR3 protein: CASSLGLAGQGELFF. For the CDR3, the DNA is TGTGCCAGCAGCCTCGGACTAGCGGGTCAGGGGGAGCTGTTTTTT.

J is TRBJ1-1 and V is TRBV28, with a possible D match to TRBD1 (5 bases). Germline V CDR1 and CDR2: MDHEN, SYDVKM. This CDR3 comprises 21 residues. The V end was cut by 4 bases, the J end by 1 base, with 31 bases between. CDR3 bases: TGTGCCAGCAGTTGGATGATACTAAGACGGGACCCTCGTACACCGAACACTGAAGCTTTCTTT. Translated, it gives CASSWMILRRDPRTPNTEAFF.

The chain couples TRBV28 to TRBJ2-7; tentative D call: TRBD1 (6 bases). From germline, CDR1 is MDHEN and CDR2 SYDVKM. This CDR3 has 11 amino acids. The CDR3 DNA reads TGTGCGTCAGGGGTGAGGGACGAGCAGTACTTC. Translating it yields CASGVRDEQYF.

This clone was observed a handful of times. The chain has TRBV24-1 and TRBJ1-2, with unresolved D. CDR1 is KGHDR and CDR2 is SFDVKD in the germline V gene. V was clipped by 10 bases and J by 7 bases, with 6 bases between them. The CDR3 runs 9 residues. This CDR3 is CATECGYTF. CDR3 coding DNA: TGTGCCACAGAGTGTGGCTACACCTTC.

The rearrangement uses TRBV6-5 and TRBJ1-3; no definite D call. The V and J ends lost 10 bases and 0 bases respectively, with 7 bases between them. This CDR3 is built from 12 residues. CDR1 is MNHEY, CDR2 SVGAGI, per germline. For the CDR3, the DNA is TGTGCCATAAGGAGCTCTGGAAACACCATATATTTT. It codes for CAIRSSGNTIYF.

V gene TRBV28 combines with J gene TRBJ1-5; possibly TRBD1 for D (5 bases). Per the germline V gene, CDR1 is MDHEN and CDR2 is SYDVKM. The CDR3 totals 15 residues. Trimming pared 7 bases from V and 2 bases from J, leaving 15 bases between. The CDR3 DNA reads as TGTGCCAGCAATGAGTGGGGGGTGGGCAATCAGCCCCAGCATTTT. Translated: CASNEWGVGNQPQHF. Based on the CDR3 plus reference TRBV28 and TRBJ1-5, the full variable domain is DVKVTQSSRYLVKRTGEKVFLECVQDMDHENMFWYRQDPGLGLRLIYFSYDVKMKEKGDIPEGYSVSREKKERFSLILESASTNQTSMYLCASNEWGVGNQPQHFGDGTRLSIL.

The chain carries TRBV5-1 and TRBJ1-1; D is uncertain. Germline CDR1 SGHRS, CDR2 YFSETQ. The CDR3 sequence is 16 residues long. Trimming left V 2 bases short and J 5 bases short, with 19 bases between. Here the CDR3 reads CASSFLGGQPDTEAFF. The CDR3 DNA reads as TGCGCCAGCAGCTTTCTAGGTGGCCAGCCAGATACTGAAGCTTTCTTT.

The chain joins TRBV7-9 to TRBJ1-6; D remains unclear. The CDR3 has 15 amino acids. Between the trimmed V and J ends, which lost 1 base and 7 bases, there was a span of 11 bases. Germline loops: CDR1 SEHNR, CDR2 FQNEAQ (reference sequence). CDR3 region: CASSLVALGNSPLHF. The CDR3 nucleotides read TGTGCCAGCAGCTTAGTCGCGCTCGGAAATTCACCCCTCCACTTT.

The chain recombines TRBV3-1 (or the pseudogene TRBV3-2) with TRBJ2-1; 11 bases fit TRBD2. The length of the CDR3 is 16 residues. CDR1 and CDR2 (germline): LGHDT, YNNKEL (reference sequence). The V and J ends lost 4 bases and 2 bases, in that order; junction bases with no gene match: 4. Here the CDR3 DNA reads TGTGCCAGCAGCCTCTTGACTAGCGGGGCCTACAATGAGCAGTTCTTC. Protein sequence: CASSLLTSGAYNEQFF.

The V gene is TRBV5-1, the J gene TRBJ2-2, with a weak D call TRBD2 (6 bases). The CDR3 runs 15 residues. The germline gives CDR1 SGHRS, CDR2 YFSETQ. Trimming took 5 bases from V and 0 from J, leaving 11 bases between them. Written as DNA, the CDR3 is TGCGCCAGCAGAGGAGGGGTAGCGAACACCGGGGAGCTGTTTTTT. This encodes CASRGGVANTGELFF.

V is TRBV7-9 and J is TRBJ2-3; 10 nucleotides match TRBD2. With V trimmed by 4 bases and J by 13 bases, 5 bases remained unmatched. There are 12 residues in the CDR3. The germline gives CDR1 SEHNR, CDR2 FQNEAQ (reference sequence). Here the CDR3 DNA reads TGTGCCAGCAGCTGGTCCACTAGCGGGGAGTATTTT. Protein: CASSWSTSGEYF.

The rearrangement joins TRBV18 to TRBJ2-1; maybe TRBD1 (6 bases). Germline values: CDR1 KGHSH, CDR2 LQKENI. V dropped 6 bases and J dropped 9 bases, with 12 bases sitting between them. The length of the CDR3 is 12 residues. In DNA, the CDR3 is TGTGCCAGCTCCCCCAGGGGTGGTGAGCAGTTCTTC. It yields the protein CASSPRGGEQFF.

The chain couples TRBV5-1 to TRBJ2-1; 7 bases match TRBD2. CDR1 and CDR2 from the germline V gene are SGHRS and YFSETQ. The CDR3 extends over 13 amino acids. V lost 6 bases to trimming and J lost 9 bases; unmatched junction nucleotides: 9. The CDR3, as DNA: TGCGCCAGCAAGCGCGAGGGCGGGGGTGAGCAGTTCTTC. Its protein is CASKREGGGEQFF.

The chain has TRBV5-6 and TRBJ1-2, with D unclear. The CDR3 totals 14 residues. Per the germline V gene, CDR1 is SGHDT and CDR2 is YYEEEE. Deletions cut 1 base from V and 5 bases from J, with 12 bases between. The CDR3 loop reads CASSLFSSYYGYTF. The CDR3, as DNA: TGTGCCAGCAGCTTGTTTTCAAGTTATTATGGCTACACCTTC.

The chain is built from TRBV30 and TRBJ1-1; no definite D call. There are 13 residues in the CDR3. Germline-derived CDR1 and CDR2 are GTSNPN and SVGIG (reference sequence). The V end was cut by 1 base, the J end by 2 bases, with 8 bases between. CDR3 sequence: CAWSESRNTEAFF. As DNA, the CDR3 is TGTGCCTGGAGTGAGTCTCGAAACACTGAAGCTTTCTTT. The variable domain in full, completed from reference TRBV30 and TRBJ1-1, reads SQTIHQWPATLVQPVGSPLSLECTVEGTSNPNLYWYRQAAGRGLQLLFYSVGIGQISSEVPQNLSASRPQDRQFILSSKKLLLSDSGFYLCAWSESRNTEAFFGQGTRLTVV.

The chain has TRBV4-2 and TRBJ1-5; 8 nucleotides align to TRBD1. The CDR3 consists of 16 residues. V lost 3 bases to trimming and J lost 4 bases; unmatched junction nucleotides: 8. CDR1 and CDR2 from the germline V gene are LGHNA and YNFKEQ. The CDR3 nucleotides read TGTGCCAGCAGCCATCTGGAGGGGACAGGTAATCAGCCCCAGCATTTT. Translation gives CASSHLEGTGNQPQHF.

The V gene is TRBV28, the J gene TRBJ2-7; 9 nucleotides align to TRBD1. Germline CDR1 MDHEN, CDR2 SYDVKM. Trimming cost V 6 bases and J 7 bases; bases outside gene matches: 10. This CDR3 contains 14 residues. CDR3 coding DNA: TGTGCCAGCAGACGCACAGGGGGCTCGGGGGAGCAGTACTTC. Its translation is CASRRTGGSGEQYF.

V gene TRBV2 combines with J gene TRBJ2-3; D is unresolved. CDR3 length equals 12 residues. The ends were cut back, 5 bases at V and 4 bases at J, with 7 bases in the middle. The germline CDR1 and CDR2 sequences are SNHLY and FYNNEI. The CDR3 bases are TGTGCCAGCAGTAGACTGTCAGATACGCAGTATTTT. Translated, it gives CASSRLSDTQYF.